The T cell receptor (beta chain) under discussion was sequenced for a study of blood T cell repertoires in COVID-19. Study-level information: The United States, Italy and Spain provided the acute and convalescent COVID-19 samples.

Everyone who took part was 18 to 89 years old, and they came from about two dozen US areas. The study assigned cohorts using participant-reported clinical history. Germline CDR1 LGHNA, CDR2 YNFKEQ. V dropped 0 bases and J dropped 0; count of bases not matched to a gene: 7. This CDR3 has 17 amino acids. Using immunoSEQ multiplex PCR, the repertoire was profiled, and TCRdb retains in-frame clones only, with some absent. The repertoire holds more than 250,000 clones, with around 87% as singletons. What was sequenced was PBMCs or T cells enriched from blood (not recorded which). The TCR originated in a woman aged 25 to 39 who had recovered from COVID-19. The rearrangement joins TRBV4-2 to TRBJ1-1; 7 bases line up with TRBD1. Written as DNA, the CDR3 is TGTGCCAGCAGCCAAGATGGGAACAGGGGTATGAACACTGAAGCTTTCTTT. It codes for CASSQDGNRGMNTEAFF.